The 5 T cell receptor beta chains reported below all come from one sample, sequenced in a study of T cell responses to AZD1222 COVID-19 vaccine. Sequenced by immunoSEQ multiplex PCR; TCRdb stores in-frame clones only, minus some. The sample includes approximately 120,000 clones, approximately 89% of them seen just once. The material was peripheral blood, obtained on day 0 of AZD1222 vaccination. Source of these receptors: an adult in good health.

This clone was detected only once. The chain joins TRBV7-6 to TRBJ1-2, with TRBD1 as a possible D gene (6 bases). The CDR3 loop spans 13 amino acids. Germline lookup yields CDR1 SGHVS and CDR2 FNYEAQ. Trimming cost V 3 bases and J 14 bases, with 19 bases left between them. The DNA of the CDR3 is TGTGCCAGCAGCTTCAGCGAGGGACAACCGCTAACCTTC. Encoded protein: CASSFSEGQPLTF. The entire variable domain, with the rest obtained from reference TRBV7-6 and TRBJ1-2, is as follows: GAGVSQSPRYKVTKRGQDVALRCDPISGHVSLYWYRQALGQGPEFLTYFNYEAQQDKSGLPNDRFSAERPEGSISTLTIQRTEQRDSAMYRCASSFSEGQPLTFGSGTRLTVV.

The V and J genes are TRBV5-4 and TRBJ2-1, with TRBD2 matching over 15 bases. Germline CDR1 reads SGHNT; CDR2 reads YYREEE (reference sequence). This CDR3 is built from 19 residues. Trimming cost V 4 bases and J 2 bases; bases outside gene matches: 10. The CDR3 nucleotides are TGTGCCAGCAGCCCTACACCGGGACTAGCGGGAGGCGCCTACAATGAGCAGTTCTTC. Encoded protein: CASSPTPGLAGGAYNEQFF.

The J gene is TRBJ2-7, the V gene TRBV27, with a weak D call TRBD1 (5 bases). CDR1 is MNHEY and CDR2 is SMNVEV in the germline V gene (reference sequence). Trimming removed 0 bases at V and 3 bases at J, with 9 bases between. CDR3 length: 14 amino acids. The CDR3 reads CASSLSQEVYEQYF. CDR3 coding DNA: TGTGCCAGCAGTTTATCACAGGAAGTCTACGAGCAGTACTTC.

The chain recombines TRBV27 with TRBJ1-2, with D possibly being TRBD1 (6 bases). This CDR3 contains 12 residues. Per the germline V gene, CDR1 is MNHEY and CDR2 is SMNVEV (reference sequence). V lost 8 bases and J 8 bases, leaving 15 bases between the germline ends. CDR3 sequence (DNA): TGTGCCAGCGCCGATAGGGGGAGAGGCTACACCTTC. Amino acid sequence: CASADRGRGYTF.

V usage is TRBV19 and J usage is TRBJ1-5; the match to TRBD1 covers 12 bases. The germline V gene encodes CDR1 LNHDA and CDR2 SQIVND (reference sequence). This CDR3 spans 16 amino acids. V was pared by 8 bases and J by 6 bases, with 11 bases of the junction left unmatched. The CDR3 is CASGPRDRGRFQPQHF. In nucleotides, the CDR3 is TGTGCCAGTGGCCCGAGGGACAGGGGGCGCTTTCAGCCCCAGCATTTT. The full variable domain, its missing parts supplied by reference TRBV19 and TRBJ1-5, is DGGITQSPKYLFRKEGQNVTLSCEQNLNHDAMYWYRQDPGQGLRLIYYSQIVNDFQKGDIAEGYSVSREKKESFPLTVTSAQKNPTAFYLCASGPRDRGRFQPQHFGDGTRLSIL.